This is a list of T cell receptor beta chains from one sample in a study of cytotoxic CD8 clonotypes in ibrutinib-treated CLL. Some clones are missing from TCRdb's copy, which holds only in-frame ones; the method was immunoSEQ multiplex PCR. The table shows about 270,000 clones, with 76% occurring only once. Source: PBMCs, taken at disease progression, from a patient treated with ibrutinib. The receptors were sampled from a human donor with chronic lymphocytic leukemia. Both conserved end residues are trimmed from each CDR3. Rows may omit the clone size; those that give it use once, few, many or a size class.

V | size | CDR3
TRBV4-1 | . | ASSHRQGNPYEQY
TRBV29-1 | . | SVSTSGVGDTQY
TRBV6-1 | . | ASIATSGGRNEQF
TRBV6-6 | once | ASSYTGTDYNEQF
TRBV27 | few | ASSLSIGRTGVQETQY
TRBV12-5 | . | ASGLGSQRQF
TRBV4-1 | . | ASSQDGWTSGTNTGELF
TRBV7-2 | . | ASSSGLTPETQY
TRBV7-3 | . | ASSLTGGGSANEQF
TRBV9 | . | ASSDGRRTHNEQF
TRBV5-1 | few | ASSLVRGAPYEQY
TRBV9 | once | ASSVYLGELTDTQY
TRBV10-3 | . | AIGGTGNTEAF
TRBV5-1 | once | ASSLGMGSSYEQY
TRBV2 | . | ASNTPGRETQY
TRBV15 | . | ATSILSTGMKF
TRBV5-1 | few | ASSIGTADQPQH
TRBV18 | . | ASSKVGSEQF
TRBV5-6 | . | ASSLAWPVSYNEQF
TRBV4-1 | . | ASSQVGLARVSYEQY
TRBV5-4 | . | ASSLYVAGGEQY
TRBV28 | . | ASSRRTGPGNTIY
TRBV29-1 | . | SASDRPNSPLH
TRBV28 | . | ASSSGQGRLQFPPNYGYT
TRBV9 | . | ASSVDPGGLYNEQF
TRBV10-2 | . | ASSELGSANTGELF
TRBV27 | . | ASSLTGLAGVTF
TRBV5-1 | few | ASSLGPQETQY
TRBV7-9 | . | ASSFSRANTGELF
TRBV5-4 | . | ASSSGGRSGSITEQY
TRBV6-6 | . | ASSPQGGITEAF
TRBV9 | . | ASSVGGSAYNEQF
TRBV28 | . | ASSSPPGPGGDTQY
TRBV28 | . | ASSAPGTRANEQF
TRBV28 | . | ASSPHYEQY
TRBV27 | . | ASSRGGRYEQY